These T cell receptor beta chains were read from a single sample in a study of blood T cell repertoires in COVID-19. Repertoires were generated with immunoSEQ multiplex PCR, while TCRdb's copy carries only in-frame clones and drops some. Among approximately 150,000 clones listed, about 90% were seen once. Source material: PBMCs or T cells enriched from blood (not recorded which). These receptors were collected from a man in his sixties who had recovered from COVID-19. Both conserved end residues are part of each CDR3. A D gene is named only where the DNA matches it firmly.

j_gene	d_gene	len	v_gene	CDR3aa
TRBJ2-2	-	13	TRBV10-2	CASSPLNTGELFF
TRBJ1-2	TRBD1	15	TRBV15	CATSKPSTGAYGYTF
TRBJ2-2	TRBD1	14	TRBV6-4	CASSRDSYTGELFF
TRBJ2-4	TRBD2	20	TRBV7-3	CASSARLGASGVLAKNIQYF
TRBJ1-2	TRBD1	16	TRBV18	CASSLLPGQGDYGYTF
TRBJ2-3	TRBD2	15	TRBV5-4	CASSRRAGGTDTQYF
TRBJ2-7	TRBD1	15	TRBV6-6	CASSRGGQGAYEQYF
TRBJ1-6	TRBD1	14	TRBV3-1/TRBV3-2	CASSPTGLDSPLHF
TRBJ2-7	TRBD2	14	TRBV4-1	CASSRSGTTYEQYF
TRBJ2-3	TRBD2	17	TRBV5-1	CASSWPLAGGSTDTQYF
TRBJ2-5	-	14	TRBV5-4	CASSQQANQETQYF
TRBJ2-2	TRBD2	18	TRBV7-3	CASSLTHSAGVFSGELFF
TRBJ2-5	TRBD1	14	TRBV20-1	CSASVGGAGETQYF
TRBJ1-3	-	13	TRBV6-5	CASRQGGGNTIYF
TRBJ2-7	TRBD1	16	TRBV10-3	CAISAGRWTGNLEQYF
TRBJ2-5	TRBD2	16	TRBV9	CASSPTSGELKETQYF
TRBJ2-7	TRBD2	15	TRBV27	CASSLEIAGYYEQYF
TRBJ1-5	-	11	TRBV20-1	CSAGSGQPQHF
TRBJ2-7	TRBD1	13	TRBV2	CASRDRLTYEQYF
TRBJ2-5	TRBD1	12	TRBV2	CASSGQGETQYF
TRBJ1-2	TRBD1	14	TRBV19	CASSLKGAHYGYTF
TRBJ1-3	-	15	TRBV6-1	CASSEAGGRRNTIYF
TRBJ1-5	-	15	TRBV2	CASSEEGAGPQPQHF
TRBJ2-7	-	13	TRBV28	CASSLNSYYEQYF
TRBJ1-1	-	13	TRBV10-2	CASGPRDNTEAFF
TRBJ2-5	TRBD1	14	TRBV11-2	CASRRGDREETQYF
TRBJ2-7	TRBD2	16	TRBV4-2	CASSRELAALGYEQYF
TRBJ1-2	-	14	TRBV28	CASRHRASSYGYTF
TRBJ1-5	TRBD1	14	TRBV3-1/TRBV3-2	CASSSRQGDQPQHF
TRBJ2-7	TRBD1	13	TRBV29-1	CSVDRQGAGEQYF
TRBJ2-5	-	13	TRBV7-7	CASSFGYQETQYF
TRBJ2-3	-	15	TRBV6-5	CASTPEAGPTDTQYF
TRBJ1-1	-	13	TRBV11-2	CASSLTGVTEAFF
TRBJ1-1	TRBD1	13	TRBV2	CASRVRDRALAFF
TRBJ1-5	TRBD1	19	TRBV7-6	CASSPPGTGACLRNQPQHF
TRBJ2-7	-	12	TRBV5-6	CASSVSSYEQYF
TRBJ1-4	-	13	TRBV2	CASNSQVGEKLFF
TRBJ2-5	TRBD1	16	TRBV19	CASSIRGTGGTETQYF
TRBJ1-4	TRBD1	16	TRBV25-1	CASSENKEGAGEKLFF
TRBJ1-4	TRBD1	13	TRBV10-3	CAIRDGQDEKLFF
TRBJ1-3	-	13	TRBV4-2	CASSQILNFRIYF
TRBJ1-1	-	15	TRBV5-4	CASSLANMRNTEAFF
TRBJ2-3	TRBD1	14	TRBV10-3	CAISPGQSTDTQYF
TRBJ2-7	TRBD2	15	TRBV6-6	CASSYLAGDRYEQYF
TRBJ1-5	-	12	TRBV28	CASSLQGQPQHF
TRBJ2-2	TRBD1	15	TRBV27	CASSTRGPYTGELFF
TRBJ1-1	-	14	TRBV27	CASSFTGLGTEAFF
TRBJ1-2	-	18	TRBV28	CASSFPRTTQDSSHGYTF
TRBJ2-5	-	14	TRBV5-4	CASSWTATPETQYF
TRBJ2-7	TRBD2	13	TRBV29-1	CSVVGGLSYEQYF
TRBJ2-7	-	15	TRBV4-1	CASSQETRATYEQYF
TRBJ1-1	-	13	TRBV3-1/TRBV3-2	CASSVMGQGKAFF
TRBJ2-7	-	14	TRBV5-1	CASSLLNANYEQYF
TRBJ2-7	TRBD2	14	TRBV7-9	CASSDGTRLGEQYF